The clone carrying this TCR beta chain was detected ten times or more. Its antigen is currently unknown. The sample is drawn from a study of T cells in Graves' hyperthyroidism and ophthalmopathy. Broader study findings: Ophthalmopathy was identified by the model a median around 6.9 months ahead of onset. Among clonotypes expanded in thyroid above 0.001, most were also found in blood. Ophthalmopathy and stable hyperthyroidism were told apart by a 13 V-J model.

This CDR3 spans 18 amino acids. The germline CDR1 and CDR2 sequences are SGHRS and YFSETQ. V dropped 6 bases and J dropped 3 bases, with 28 bases sitting between them. The source material, RNA transcripts, was used to amplify TCR beta CDR3 regions. Primed by the HTBI set, a first-round RT-PCR was run on the TCR CDR3. Via MiXCR, TCRdb re-called the multiplex PCR reads, giving one row per CDR3 protein. Among approximately 430,000 distinct CDR3 sequences listed, 15% to 19% were seen once. Exclusion of patients followed from uncontrolled infection, other autoimmune disease, pregnancy or lactation. This chain joins TRBV5-1 and TRBJ2-7; perhaps TRBD2 as D (9 bases). Sequencing was done on a sample of blood. The TCR sequence derives from a woman aged 18-29 years with Graves' hyperthyroidism. The chain's CDR3 is CASNPTGALTSGGYEQYF. The CDR3 DNA sequence: TGCGCCAGCAACCCGACAGGGGCGCTGACTAGCGGAGGCTACGAGCAGTACTTC.